Listed below are T cell receptor beta chains from one sample, sequenced in a study of T cells after yellow fever vaccination. MiXCR, applied by TCRdb to the 5' RACE reads, yields one record per CDR3 protein. Of about 220,000 distinct CDR3 sequences detected, 3% to 4% appear once; the ten largest clones hold around 3%. The specimen comprised CD4+ T cells sorted from PBMCs, sampled 10 days after the yellow fever booster vaccination. The receptors were gathered from a man in his late teens or twenties who received the YFV17D yellow fever vaccine. Each CDR3 is given without its conserved first and last residue.

J,length,V,CDR3
TRBJ1-6,14,TRBV4-3,ASSRTWDRGNSPLH
TRBJ1-2,11,TRBV6-1,ASSEGQLYGYT
TRBJ1-6,14,TRBV5-1,ASSFGQRGQGSPLH
TRBJ2-1,12,TRBV3-1,ASSPGRVRYEQF
TRBJ2-1,12,TRBV5-1,ASSLQGALDEQF
TRBJ2-2,15,TRBV5-5,ASRSREPALNTGELF
TRBJ1-1,11,TRBV18,ASSPQGSTEAF
TRBJ2-3,15,TRBV4-1,ASSQEGLSLGTDTQY
TRBJ2-3,12,TRBV4-2,ASSQGLDLDTQY
TRBJ2-3,13,TRBV3-1,ASSPSYGSTDTQY
TRBJ2-1,14,TRBV5-1,ASSSDLGTPYNEQF
TRBJ2-5,15,TRBV20-1,SARRLAGALNQETQY
TRBJ2-3,12,TRBV27,ASSPPGLRDTQY
TRBJ1-6,10,TRBV5-1,ASSLDGSPLH
TRBJ2-3,15,TRBV9,ASSVVGLASGTDTQY
TRBJ1-1,12,TRBV9,ASSVSPGNTEAF
TRBJ1-1,11,TRBV19,ASRTPVGTEAF
TRBJ1-6,14,TRBV4-2,ASSQVRGGGSSPLH
TRBJ1-3,10,TRBV20-1,SAETGGNTIY
TRBJ2-1,13,TRBV7-9,ASSPRGGGYNEQF
TRBJ1-5,13,TRBV5-5,ASSLGAGSNQPQH
TRBJ2-6,14,TRBV27,ASSQRHISGANVLT
TRBJ2-1,17,TRBV5-1,ASSSMGLAGPSSYYEQF
TRBJ2-1,13,TRBV3-1,ASSQDAGGAPEQF
TRBJ2-5,11,TRBV7-8,ASSLEGTETQY
TRBJ1-2,10,TRBV19,ASSSRAYGYT
TRBJ2-6,12,TRBV15,ATSSPLGANVLT
TRBJ1-5,12,TRBV7-9,ASTGTGYNQPQH
TRBJ1-2,12,TRBV7-8,ASRSIQGPYGYT
TRBJ1-2,11,TRBV5-4,ASSLDPLLGST
TRBJ1-1,13,TRBV5-1,ASSYRQGIQTEAF